This T cell receptor beta chain was captured by sequencing in a study of T cells in Graves' hyperthyroidism and ophthalmopathy. Study findings and constraints: Ophthalmopathy got predicted by the model a median 6.5 months before its onset. Expanded thyroid clonotypes (above 0.001) were mostly also found in blood.

This clonotype was observed many times. What it binds is not known. Graves' hyperthyroidism qualified as stable when ophthalmopathy did not progress within 18 months. Amplification of TCR beta CDR3 regions used RNA as the template. An initial round of RT-PCR targeting the TCR CDR3 relied on the HTBI primer set. One entry per CDR3 protein, called by TCRdb with MiXCR from the multiplex PCR reads. The table shows 450,000 to 700,000 distinct CDR3 sequences, with around 45% occurring only once. The CDR3 runs 14 residues. Germline loops: CDR1 SNHLY, CDR2 FYNNEI. V was pared by 1 base and J by 6 bases, with 12 bases between.

The rearrangement links TRBV2 to TRBJ2-5; D ambiguous. This clonotype originated in a woman aged 18-29 years with Graves' hyperthyroidism. The source material was peripheral blood or thyroid tissue (not recorded which). CDR3 sequence: CASSEVGSKKTQYF. The CDR3 DNA reads as TGTGCCAGCAGTGAAGTTGGCTCAAAAAAGACCCAGTACTTC. Variable domain in full (rest from reference TRBV2 and TRBJ2-5): EPEVTQTPSHQVTQMGQEVILRCVPISNHLYFYWYRQILGQKVEFLVSFYNNEISEKSEIFDDQFSVERPDGSNFTLKIRSTKLEDSAMYFCASSEVGSKKTQYFGPGTRLLVL.